The 9 T cell receptor beta chains below were found in one sample sequenced in a study of blood T cells in healthy people across ages. A J-beta primer mix and a sample-barcoded 5' primer were used in a second PCR of roughly 6 to 11 cycles. A single record per CDR3 protein comes from TCRdb applying MiXCR to the 5' RACE reads. Among 800,000 to 950,000 distinct CDR3 sequences listed, 45% to 50% were seen once. Sequenced: blood. The receptor set was obtained from a man aged 30 to 45 in good health.

CDR3 sequence reads: CASSKGGLTGLSSPLHF. CDR3 DNA sequence: TGTGCCAGCAGCAAAGGGGGGCTGACGGGGTTGAGTTCACCCCTCCACTTT. The chain recombines TRBV21-1 with TRBJ1-6; the table's TRBD1 call for D was not verified on the DNA. TRBV21-1 is labeled a pseudogene. This CDR3 contains 17 residues.

This chain uses TRBV29-1 with TRBJ1-1, with 7 positions matching TRBD1. Germline CDR1 is SQVTM and CDR2 is ANQGSEA. The length of the CDR3 is 13 residues. Unmatched junction bases numbered 8, after V lost 6 bases and J lost 4 bases. CDR3 sequence (DNA): TGCAGCGTCGACAGGGTGTCGGGCACTGAAGCTTTCTTT. Its translation: CSVDRVSGTEAFF. The variable domain in full, completed from reference TRBV29-1 and TRBJ1-1, reads SAVISQKPSRDICQRGTSLTIQCQVDSQVTMMFWYRQQPGQSLTLIATANQGSEATYESGFVIDKFPISRPNLTFSTLTVSNMSPEDSSIYLCSVDRVSGTEAFFGQGTRLTVV.

The V and J genes are TRBV12-3 or TRBV12-4 and TRBJ2-3; D is undetermined. Deletions cut 4 bases from V and 5 bases from J, with 7 bases between. The CDR3 covers 12 residues. The CDR3 bases are TGTGCCAGCAGTTCTCAGGTAGATACGCAGTATTTT. Its translation is CASSSQVDTQYF.

The chain's CDR3 is CASSQILSWGEDRGQGTEAFF. In nucleotides, the CDR3 is TGCGCCAGCAGCCAAATATTATCTTGGGGAGAGGACAGGGGGCAAGGCACTGAAGCTTTCTTT. The chain uses TRBV4-3 and TRBJ1-1, with 11 bases identical to TRBD1. Germline lookup yields CDR1 LGHNA and CDR2 YSLEER. The junction had 21 bases not matched to a gene; V was cut back by 2 bases and J by 4 bases. The CDR3 loop spans 21 amino acids.

This clonotype was seen more than once but under ten times. One junction end disagrees with the germline gene, perhaps due to a read error. The chain is built from TRBV7-9 and TRBJ2-1; 12 bases align to TRBD2. CDR3 size: 15 residues. Germline assignment: CDR1 SEHNR and CDR2 FQNEAQ (reference sequence). This CDR3 is CANSRPSGGANEQFF. Here the CDR3 DNA reads TGTGCCAACAGCCGACCTAGCGGGGGGGCCAATGAGCAGTTCTTC.

The V call is TRBV27, the J call TRBJ2-1; 10 nucleotides line up with TRBD2. The CDR3 has 16 residues. Looked up from germline, CDR1 is MNHEY and CDR2 is SMNVEV (reference sequence). V was clipped by 5 bases and J by 4 bases; unmatched bases: 8. CDR3 sequence (DNA): TGTGCCAGCAGTGTCGGGAGCGGGGGGGTTTACAATGAGCAGTTCTTC. Translation: CASSVGSGGVYNEQFF.

The V gene is TRBV15, the J gene TRBJ2-1, with D hard to call. This CDR3 is 13 amino acids long. The V and J ends lost 3 bases and 2 bases respectively, with 5 bases between them. Germline V CDR1 and CDR2: LNHNV, YYDKDF (reference sequence). The CDR3 region has the DNA TGTGCCACCAGCAGTCGGGCCTACAATGAGCAGTTCTTC. As protein: CATSSRAYNEQFF.

This clonotype has a count of ten or more. As DNA, the CDR3 is TGTGCCAGCAGTACAGCGGGGTCTGGAAATGAGCAGTTCTTC. Translating gives CASSTAGSGNEQFF. The V call is TRBV6-2 or TRBV6-3, the J call TRBJ2-1; 7 positions agree with TRBD2. Per germline, CDR1 MNHEY and CDR2 SVGEGT. The CDR3 spans 14 residues. J was trimmed by 7 bases and V by 5 bases; bases with no gene match: 8.

Only a few counts were recorded for this clonotype. The V call is TRBV27, the J call TRBJ1-1; 7 bases are a match to TRBD1. This CDR3 has 14 amino acids. Trimming at V came to 6 bases and at J to 10 bases, leaving 14 bases not matched to a gene. CDR1 is MNHEY and CDR2 is SMNVEV in the germline V gene (reference sequence). CDR3 loop: CASREQGLGEGAFF. Written as DNA, the CDR3 is TGTGCCAGCAGAGAACAGGGGTTGGGGGAGGGAGCTTTCTTT.